Below are 9 T cell receptor beta chains sequenced from a single sample in a study of tumor and adjacent non-tumor tissue in lung cancer. The template was RNA from unsorted bulk tissue. A modified ARM-PCR protocol with three rounds of nested PCR amplified TCRbeta. From the multiplex PCR reads, TCRdb called clonotypes with MiXCR, one entry per CDR3 protein. The sample includes under 150,000 distinct CDR3 sequences, around 67% of them seen just once. The sample was lung tumor tissue. The receptors shown here come from a man in his sixties with small cell lung cancer.

The rearrangement joins TRBV5-5 to TRBJ2-5; TRBD1 aligns across 7 bases. The germline V gene has CDR1 SGHKS and CDR2 YYEKEE (reference sequence). V gave up 3 bases and J gave up 14 bases; unmatched junction bases: 16. The CDR3 runs to 14 residues. The CDR3 DNA reads TGTGCCAGCAGCTCGGGACAGCTCCAAGAGACACATTACTTC. This gives the protein CASSSGQLQETHYF.

This clonotype was picked up one time. Lacking the conserved final phenylalanine or tryptophan, this CDR3 likely reflects a read error. The chain employs TRBV11-1 and TRBJ2-7, with TRBD1 identical over 9 bases. Per germline, CDR1 SGHAT and CDR2 FQDESV (reference sequence). Germline trimming cut 11 bases from V and 6 bases from J; bases unmatched to any gene: 8. CDR3 size: 12 residues. The chain's CDR3 is CADSGQGREQYS. CDR3 nucleotides: TGTGCCGACAGCGGACAGGGGCGCGAGCAGTACTCC.

This clonotype was seen a handful of times. The gene calls are TRBV6-5 and TRBJ1-1; a weak D match, TRBD1 (5 bases). The CDR3 extends over 13 amino acids. Deletions cut 1 base from V and 8 bases from J, with 11 bases between. The germline gives CDR1 MNHEY, CDR2 SVGAGI. CDR3 sequence: CASSYLDSGEAFF. The CDR3 DNA reads as TGTGCCAGCAGTTACTTGGATTCAGGGGAAGCTTTCTTT.

At least ten counts were recorded for this clonotype. The rearrangement uses TRBV6-5 and TRBJ2-7, with D unresolved. The V gene's germline CDR1 is MNHEY and CDR2 SVGAGI. This CDR3 has 11 residues. The V end was cut by 5 bases, the J end by 3 bases, with 5 bases between. The CDR3 DNA reads TGTGCCAGCAGTGGCAACTACGAGCAGTACTTC. It translates to CASSGNYEQYF.

This clonotype was seen only once. A much bigger clone sits one base away, suggesting this may be a read error. The gene calls are TRBV7-8 and TRBJ2-1, with 7 bases fitting TRBD2. The CDR3 contains 13 residues. Germline values: CDR1 SGHVS, CDR2 FQNEAQ. The J segment lost 9 bases and the V segment lost 5 bases, leaving 7 bases of the junction unmatched. CDR3 coding DNA: TGTGCCAGCAGCCGAGGGACTACCTTTGAGCAGTTCTTC. This encodes CASSRGTTFEQFF.

The V call is TRBV6-5, the J call TRBJ1-2, with D unresolved. This CDR3 spans 13 amino acids. V lost 7 bases and J lost 8, with 17 bases in between. Per the germline V gene, CDR1 is MNHEY and CDR2 is SVGAGI. The CDR3 sequence is CASIPSRRGGYTF. CDR3 nucleotides: TGTGCCAGCATCCCCTCGCGAAGAGGAGGCTACACCTTC.

To note about this clonotype: The conserved final phenylalanine or tryptophan is absent from the CDR3, which likely points to a read error. V gene TRBV11-1 combines with J gene TRBJ2-1, with TRBD2 matching over 7 bases. The J segment lost 5 bases and the V segment lost 9 bases, leaving 10 bases of the junction unmatched. There are 14 residues in the CDR3. Germline V lookup: CDR1 SGHAT, CDR2 FQDESV (reference sequence). The CDR3 reads CARSKGLDNNEQFL. The DNA of the CDR3 is TGTGCCAGGAGCAAAGGACTAGATAACAATGAGCAGTTCTTG.

On this clonotype itself: A junction end diverges from the germline sequence, so it may reflect a read error. The chain couples TRBV10-3 to TRBJ2-2; 11 bases align to TRBD2. CDR1 and CDR2 (germline): ENHRY, SYGVKD. This CDR3 is 18 amino acids long. CDR3 bases: TGTGCCATCAGGCCCCGGGGGACTAGCGGCTCAAACAGCGGGGAGCTGTTTTTT. This sequence encodes CAIRPRGTSGSNSGELFF.

This clonotype was picked up many times. The CDR3: CASSRAGSNYGYTF. As DNA, the CDR3 is TGTGCCAGCAGCCGGGCGGGCTCCAACTATGGCTACACCTTC. The chain carries TRBV4-2 and TRBJ1-2; no reliable D call. V gave up 4 bases and J gave up 2 bases, with 11 bases separating them. The V gene's germline CDR1 is LGHNA and CDR2 YNFKEQ. The CDR3 is made up of 14 amino acids.